Described below is a single T cell receptor beta chain sequence and its context. The antigen is not known. This record comes from a study of T cell responses to AZD1222 COVID-19 vaccine. Study information: Second-dose intervals of approximately 4 or approximately 12 weeks were pooled. Broader study findings: Recipients of two AZD1222 doses showed rising Spike-specific TCR breadth and depth. Repertoire sampling happened only post peak T cell response.

From germline, CDR1 is KGHDR and CDR2 SFDVKD. Trimming removed 3 bases at V and 2 bases at J, with 12 bases between. The CDR3 is made up of 16 amino acids. The repertoire was sequenced with immunoSEQ multiplex PCR; TCRdb's copy has only in-frame clones and lacks some. The profile shows approximately 160,000 clones, roughly 89% of them singletons. The starting material was peripheral blood, obtained on day 0 of AZD1222 vaccination. The clonotype was recovered from an adult in good health. V gene TRBV24-1 combines with J gene TRBJ2-2; maybe TRBD1 (5 bases). CDR3 coding DNA: TGTGCCACCAGTGATCCCAGGGTCCCAAACACCGGGGAGCTGTTTTTT. Protein: CATSDPRVPNTGELFF.